One and the same sample provided the 24 T cell receptor beta chains below, sequenced in a study of beta chain features in type 1 diabetes. Findings and limits, study-wide: Moderate yet significant TCRB CDR3 shortening was seen in Type 1 diabetes patients in all four CD4+ subsets.

These receptors have no known antigen. Since all of the isolated RNA was reverse transcribed, expressed TCRB transcripts were what got sequenced. The method was immunoSEQ multiplex PCR; TCRdb's version includes in-frame clones alone and lacks a portion of them. The data hold more than 250,000 clones, with roughly 13% observed a single time. The specimen sequenced was naive CD4+ T cells from blood. The receptors originated from a young man with type 1 diabetes.

The V and J genes are TRBV7-9 and TRBJ2-5; tentative D call: TRBD2 (6 bases). The CDR3 runs to 16 residues. CDR1 SEHNR and CDR2 FQNEAQ come from the germline V gene (reference sequence). The ends were cut back, 7 bases at V and 7 bases at J, with 25 bases in the middle. CDR3: CASTSDYSFGFGTQYF. CDR3 DNA: TGTGCCAGCACCTCGGACTACTCGTTTGGGTTTGGGACCCAGTACTTC.

The V gene is TRBV6-5, the J gene TRBJ2-5; TRBD2 agrees at 7 bases. Germline CDR1 and CDR2: MNHEY and SVGAGI. V shed 5 bases, J shed 5 bases, and the junction held 8 bases outside the gene matches. The CDR3 length is 14 residues. The CDR3 bases are TGTGCCAGCAGTGCAGCGGGATCGGGGGAGACCCAGTACTTC. Translating it yields CASSAAGSGETQYF.

This clone was seen more than once but under ten times. The chain has TRBV28 and TRBJ2-6, with 8 positions matching TRBD1. The V and J ends lost 10 bases and 0 bases, in that order; junction bases with no gene match: 5. The germline V gene encodes CDR1 MDHEN and CDR2 SYDVKM. CDR3 size: 15 residues. Written as DNA, the CDR3 is TGTGCCACGGACAGGGCTCACTCTGGGGCCAACGTCCTGACTTTC. Its protein is CATDRAHSGANVLTF.

This clone was counted only a few times. The chain recombines TRBV29-1 with TRBJ1-1; D gene uncertain. The ends were cut back, 4 bases at V and 7 bases at J, with 16 bases in the middle. Germline CDR1 SQVTM, CDR2 ANQGSEA. This CDR3 spans 13 amino acids. This CDR3 reads CSVGAQEVGEAFF. CDR3 DNA sequence: TGCAGCGTTGGGGCTCAGGAAGTCGGTGAAGCTTTCTTT.

This chain links TRBV6-6 with TRBJ1-4, with D possibly matching TRBD1 (5 bases). CDR3 length equals 13 residues. Deletions cut 2 bases from V and 8 bases from J, with 9 bases between. CDR1 is MNHNY, CDR2 SVGAGI, per germline (reference sequence). The CDR3 coding sequence is TGTGCCAGCAGTTACGAAAAGGGGGAAAAACTGTTTTTT. It specifies CASSYEKGEKLFF.

Comments on this clone: The same CDR3 can be traced to other DNA sequences in this sample. This chain uses TRBV5-1 with TRBJ2-1; 9 nucleotides agree with TRBD2. V was clipped by 4 bases and J by 1 base; unmatched bases: 3. Per germline, CDR1 SGHRS and CDR2 YFSETQ. This CDR3 has 15 residues. The CDR3: CASSRLAESYNEQFF. Here the CDR3 DNA reads TGCGCCAGCAGCCGACTAGCGGAGTCCTACAATGAGCAGTTCTTC.

The chain links TRBV19 to TRBJ1-5; D possibly corresponds to TRBD1 (5 bases). Germline V CDR1 and CDR2: LNHDA, SQIVND (reference sequence). The CDR3 extends over 14 amino acids. V shed 4 bases and J shed 4 bases, with 11 bases lying between them. CDR3 DNA sequence: TGTGCCAGTAGTACAAGACAGTCTAATCAGCCCCAGCATTTT. This gives the protein CASSTRQSNQPQHF.

A few counts support this clone. V gene TRBV9 combines with J gene TRBJ1-1; D gene unclear. V lost 0 bases, J lost 3 bases, and 18 bases lay in between. This CDR3 contains 17 residues. CDR1 is SGDLS and CDR2 is YYNGEE in the germline V gene. The CDR3 nucleotides are TGTGCCAGCAGCGTAGGGGGTCCAGGCGCCGGGGACACTGAAGCTTTCTTT. Translating it yields CASSVGGPGAGDTEAFF.

The genes are TRBV7-2 and TRBJ1-1, with D perhaps matching TRBD1 (5 bases). This CDR3 is built from 13 residues. Trimming removed 3 bases at V and 5 bases at J, with 10 bases between. Germline V CDR1 and CDR2: SGHTA, FQGNSA. Here the CDR3 reads CASSFSGETEAFF. DNA for the CDR3: TGTGCCAGCAGCTTTTCGGGGGAGACTGAAGCTTTCTTT. The full variable domain, its missing parts supplied by reference TRBV7-2 and TRBJ1-1, is GAGVSQSPSNKVTEKGKDVELRCDPISGHTALYWYRQSLGQGLEFLIYFQGNSAPDKSGLPSDRFSAERTGGSVSTLTIQRTQQEDSAVYLCASSFSGETEAFFGQGTRLTVV.

The genes are TRBV11-3 and TRBJ2-3; 11 nucleotides line up with TRBD2. The CDR3 contains 16 residues. V gave up 5 bases and J gave up 0 bases; unmatched junction bases: 4. Germline CDR1 SGHNT, CDR2 YENEEA. The CDR3 nucleotides are TGTGCCAGCAGCCGGGGACTAGCGGTTAGCACAGATACGCAGTATTTT. Its translation is CASSRGLAVSTDTQYF. The complete variable domain, with remaining parts taken from reference TRBV11-3 and TRBJ2-3, reads EAGVVQSPRYKIIEKKQPVAFWCNPISGHNTLYWYLQNLGQGPELLIRYENEEAVDDSQLPKDRFSAERLKGVDSTLKIQPAELGDSAVYLCASSRGLAVSTDTQYFGPGTRLTVL.

A few counts support this clone. V gene TRBV30 combines with J gene TRBJ2-5; 10 positions match TRBD2. CDR1 and CDR2 (germline): GTSNPN, SVGIG (reference sequence). The CDR3 covers 14 residues. J gave up 8 bases and V 5 bases, and 11 bases lay outside the gene matches. The CDR3 spells CAWSSGSRRETQYF. CDR3 bases: TGTGCCTGGTCTAGCGGGAGCCGAAGAGAAACCCAGTACTTC.

The table lists this clone with a few counts. This chain uses TRBV6-6 with TRBJ2-1; TRBD2 aligns across 9 bases. Per the germline V gene, CDR1 is MNHNY and CDR2 is SVGAGI (reference sequence). With V trimmed by 3 bases and J by 5 bases, 5 bases remained unmatched. This CDR3 is 15 amino acids long. The CDR3 DNA reads TGTGCCAGCAGTTATGGCCTAGCGGGGAACAATGAGCAGTTCTTC. As protein: CASSYGLAGNNEQFF.

The gene calls are TRBV11-2 and TRBJ1-5; maybe TRBD1 (5 bases). There are 13 residues in the CDR3. V lost 5 bases to trimming and J lost 8 bases, with 13 bases between them. The V gene's germline CDR1 is SGHAT and CDR2 FQNNGV. The CDR3 nucleotides read TGTGCCAGCAGCAAAACCCCGGGGGAGCCCCAGCATTTT. Amino acid sequence: CASSKTPGEPQHF.

This clone was detected a few times. This chain uses TRBV10-3 with TRBJ2-7; TRBD2 agrees at 10 bases. CDR1 is ENHRY and CDR2 is SYGVKD in the germline V gene. Germline trimming cut 2 bases from V and 0 bases from J; bases unmatched to any gene: 4. The CDR3 sequence is 16 residues long. CDR3 nucleotides: TGTGCCATCAGTGAGGGGCCTAGCGGGAGCTCCTACGAGCAGTACTTC. This encodes CAISEGPSGSSYEQYF.

This clone was counted between two and nine times. V usage is TRBV15 and J usage is TRBJ2-2; D uncertain. Germline CDR1 is LNHNV and CDR2 is YYDKDF (reference sequence). V lost 0 bases, J lost 6 bases, and 8 bases lay in between. The CDR3 spans 14 residues. DNA of the CDR3: TGTGCCACCAGCAGAGATCGCAGTCCCGGGGAGCTGTTTTTT. Its protein is CATSRDRSPGELFF.

This clone occurred a few times. The chain couples TRBV29-1 to TRBJ2-1; the D gene is possibly TRBD1 (6 bases). From germline, CDR1 is SQVTM and CDR2 ANQGSEA. The germline V and J ends were trimmed by 6 bases and 1 base, with 16 bases remaining between them. The CDR3 extends over 15 amino acids. The CDR3 sequence: CSVGPPGVSYNEQFF. The DNA of the CDR3 is TGCAGCGTGGGACCCCCAGGGGTTTCCTACAATGAGCAGTTCTTC.

The chain employs TRBV5-6 and TRBJ1-1; no clear D gene. V dropped 0 bases and J dropped 5 bases, with 2 bases sitting between them. CDR1 is SGHDT and CDR2 is YYEEEE in the germline V gene. The length of the CDR3 is 11 residues. The DNA for the CDR3 is TGTGCCAGCAGCTTGGCTACTGAAGCTTTCTTT. Encoded protein: CASSLATEAFF.

The V gene is TRBV4-1, the J gene TRBJ2-7; D is ambiguous. Germline CDR1 is MGHRA and CDR2 is YSYEKL. This CDR3 has 14 amino acids. Trimming pared 0 bases from V and 3 bases from J, leaving 9 bases between. CDR3 sequence reads: CASSQDPTLYEQYF. In nucleotides, the CDR3 is TGCGCCAGCAGCCAAGATCCTACCCTCTACGAGCAGTACTTC.

The chain combines TRBV11-2 with TRBJ2-5, with 12 bases fitting TRBD2. V trimming: 6 bases; J trimming: 5 bases; junction bases outside the gene matches: 7. The CDR3 spans 15 residues. Germline CDR1 SGHAT, CDR2 FQNNGV. In nucleotides, the CDR3 is TGTGCCAGCAGACGACTAGCGGGAGTGAGGGAGACCCAGTACTTC. This encodes CASRRLAGVRETQYF.

The J gene is TRBJ2-3, the V gene TRBV9; 9 positions match TRBD2. V was pared by 3 bases and J by 5 bases, with 10 bases of the junction left unmatched. There are 16 residues in the CDR3. Germline V CDR1 and CDR2: SGDLS, YYNGEE. As DNA, the CDR3 is TGTGCCAGCAGCGCCCCGTCAGCGGGAGGTAAAGATACGCAGTATTTT. Amino acid sequence: CASSAPSAGGKDTQYF.

The chain links TRBV30 to TRBJ2-3; 8 bases map to TRBD1. Germline V gives CDR1 GTSNPN, CDR2 SVGIG (reference sequence). V shed 3 bases and J 0 bases; nucleotides not matched to a gene: 11. The CDR3 is 17 amino acids. CDR3 region: CAWSKDRAIPSTDTQYF. The DNA of the CDR3 is TGTGCCTGGAGCAAGGACAGGGCAATTCCTAGCACAGATACGCAGTATTTT.

This rearrangement joins TRBV6-6 to TRBJ2-1; 11 nucleotides line up with TRBD2. Germline values: CDR1 MNHNY, CDR2 SVGAGI (reference sequence). V trimming: 5 bases; J trimming: 5 bases; junction bases outside the gene matches: 5. There are 15 residues in the CDR3. The CDR3 spells CASSDGTSGHNEQFF. In DNA, the CDR3 is TGTGCCAGCAGTGACGGGACTAGCGGACACAATGAGCAGTTCTTC.

The chain joins TRBV5-1 to TRBJ2-1, with D perhaps matching TRBD2 (6 bases). Germline-derived CDR1 and CDR2 are SGHRS and YFSETQ. The V end lost 4 bases, the J end lost 9 bases, and 23 bases lay between the germline ends. This CDR3 spans 16 amino acids. The CDR3: CASSLAPGPAGAEQFF. DNA for the CDR3: TGCGCCAGCAGCCTAGCGCCTGGGCCCGCGGGTGCTGAGCAGTTCTTC. The full variable domain, with the rest looked up from reference TRBV5-1 and TRBJ2-1, is KAGVTQTPRYLIKTRGQQVTLSCSPISGHRSVSWYQQTPGQGLQFLFEYFSETQRNKGNFPGRFSGRQFSNSRSEMNVSTLELGDSALYLCASSLAPGPAGAEQFFGPGTRLTVL.

The genes are TRBV11-3 and TRBJ2-2, with D unclear. The V end lost 4 bases, the J end lost 6 bases, and 6 bases lay between the germline ends. Germline assignment: CDR1 SGHNT and CDR2 YENEEA. The CDR3 loop spans 12 amino acids. CDR3 bases: TGTGCCAGCAGCTCCCTTGCCGGGGAGCTGTTTTTT. This sequence encodes CASSSLAGELFF. Full variable domain (outside the CDR3, taken from reference TRBV11-3 and TRBJ2-2): EAGVVQSPRYKIIEKKQPVAFWCNPISGHNTLYWYLQNLGQGPELLIRYENEEAVDDSQLPKDRFSAERLKGVDSTLKIQPAELGDSAVYLCASSSLAGELFFGEGSRLTVL.